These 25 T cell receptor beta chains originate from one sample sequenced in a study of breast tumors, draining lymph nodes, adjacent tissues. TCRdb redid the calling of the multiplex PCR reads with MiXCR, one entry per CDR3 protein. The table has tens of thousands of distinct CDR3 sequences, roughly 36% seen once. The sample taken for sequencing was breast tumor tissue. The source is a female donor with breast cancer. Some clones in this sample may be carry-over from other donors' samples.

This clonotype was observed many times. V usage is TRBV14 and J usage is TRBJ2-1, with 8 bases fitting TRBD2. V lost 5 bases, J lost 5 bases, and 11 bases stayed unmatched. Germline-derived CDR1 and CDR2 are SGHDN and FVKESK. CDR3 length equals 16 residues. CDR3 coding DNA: TGTGCCAGCAGCTCGGTAGCGGGATGGGTGAACAATGAGCAGTTCTTC. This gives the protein CASSSVAGWVNNEQFF. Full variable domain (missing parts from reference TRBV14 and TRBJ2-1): EAGVTQFPSHSVIEKGQTVTLRCDPISGHDNLYWYRRVMGKEIKFLLHFVKESKQDESGMPNNRFLAERTGGTYSTLKVQPAELEDSGVYFCASSSVAGWVNNEQFFGPGTRLTVL.

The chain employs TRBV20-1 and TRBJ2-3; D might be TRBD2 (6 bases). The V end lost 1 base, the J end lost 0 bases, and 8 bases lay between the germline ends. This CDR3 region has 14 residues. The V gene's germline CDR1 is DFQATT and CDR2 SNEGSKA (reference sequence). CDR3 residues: CSARGGLSTDTQYF. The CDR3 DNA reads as TGCAGTGCTAGAGGGGGACTCAGCACAGATACGCAGTATTTT.

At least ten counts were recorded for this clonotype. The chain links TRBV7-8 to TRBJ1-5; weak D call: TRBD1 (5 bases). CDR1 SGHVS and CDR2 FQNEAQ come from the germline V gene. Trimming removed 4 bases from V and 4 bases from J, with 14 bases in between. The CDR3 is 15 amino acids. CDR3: CASSSKWGPNQPQHF. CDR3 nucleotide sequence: TGTGCCAGCAGCTCGAAGTGGGGCCCGAATCAGCCCCAGCATTTT.

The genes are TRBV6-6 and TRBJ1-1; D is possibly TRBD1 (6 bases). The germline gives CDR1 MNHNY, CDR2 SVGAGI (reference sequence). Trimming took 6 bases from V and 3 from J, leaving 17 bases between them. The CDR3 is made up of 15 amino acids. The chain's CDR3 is CASSRQAGGDTEAFF. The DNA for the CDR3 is TGTGCCAGCAGCAGACAGGCAGGAGGGGACACTGAAGCTTTCTTT.

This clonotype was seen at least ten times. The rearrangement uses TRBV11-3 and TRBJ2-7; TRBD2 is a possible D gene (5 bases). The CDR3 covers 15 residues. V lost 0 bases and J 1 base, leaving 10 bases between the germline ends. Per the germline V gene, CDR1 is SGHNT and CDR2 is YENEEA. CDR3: CASSLEPGISYEQYF. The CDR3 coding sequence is TGTGCCAGCAGCTTAGAGCCGGGGATATCCTACGAGCAGTACTTC.

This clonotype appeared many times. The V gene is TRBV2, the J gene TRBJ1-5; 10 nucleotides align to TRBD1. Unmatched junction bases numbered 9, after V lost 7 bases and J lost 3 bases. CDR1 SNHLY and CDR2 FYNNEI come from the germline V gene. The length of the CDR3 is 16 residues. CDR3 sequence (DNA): TGTGCCAGCAAATGGGGGACAGGGGCCACCAATCAGCCCCAGCATTTT. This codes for CASKWGTGATNQPQHF.

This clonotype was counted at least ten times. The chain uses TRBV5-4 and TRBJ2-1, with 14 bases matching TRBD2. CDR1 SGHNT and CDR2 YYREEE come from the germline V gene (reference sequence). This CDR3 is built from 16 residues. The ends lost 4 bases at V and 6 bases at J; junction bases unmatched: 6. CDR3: CASSPPGLAGVNEQFF. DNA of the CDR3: TGTGCCAGCAGCCCCCCGGGACTAGCGGGAGTCAATGAGCAGTTCTTC.

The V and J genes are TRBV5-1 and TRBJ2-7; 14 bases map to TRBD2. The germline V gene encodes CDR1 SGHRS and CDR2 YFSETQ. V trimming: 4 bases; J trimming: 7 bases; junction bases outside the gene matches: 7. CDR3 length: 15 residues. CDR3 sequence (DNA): TGCGCCAGCAGCACGGGACTAGCGGGAGTATTAGAGCAGTACTTC. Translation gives CASSTGLAGVLEQYF. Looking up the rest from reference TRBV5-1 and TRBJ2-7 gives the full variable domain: KAGVTQTPRYLIKTRGQQVTLSCSPISGHRSVSWYQQTPGQGLQFLFEYFSETQRNKGNFPGRFSGRQFSNSRSEMNVSTLELGDSALYLCASSTGLAGVLEQYFGPGTRLTVT.

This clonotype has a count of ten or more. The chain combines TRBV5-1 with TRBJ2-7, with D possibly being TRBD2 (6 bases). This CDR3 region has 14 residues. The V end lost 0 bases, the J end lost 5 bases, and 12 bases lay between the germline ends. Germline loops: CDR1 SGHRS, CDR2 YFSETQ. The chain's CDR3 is CASSLAGARDEQYF. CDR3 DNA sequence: TGCGCCAGCAGCTTGGCGGGAGCTCGGGACGAGCAGTACTTC.

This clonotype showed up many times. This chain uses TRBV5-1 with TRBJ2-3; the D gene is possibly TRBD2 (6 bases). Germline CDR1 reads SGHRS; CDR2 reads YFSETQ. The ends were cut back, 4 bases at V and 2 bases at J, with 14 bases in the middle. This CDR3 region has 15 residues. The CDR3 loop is CASSLPGLDTDTQYF. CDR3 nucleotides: TGCGCCAGCAGCCTCCCGGGACTTGACACAGATACGCAGTATTTT. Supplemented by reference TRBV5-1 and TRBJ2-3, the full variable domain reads KAGVTQTPRYLIKTRGQQVTLSCSPISGHRSVSWYQQTPGQGLQFLFEYFSETQRNKGNFPGRFSGRQFSNSRSEMNVSTLELGDSALYLCASSLPGLDTDTQYFGPGTRLTVL.

CDR3: CASRSLGQFTDTQYF. CDR3 DNA sequence: TGTGCCAGCAGATCCCTGGGACAGTTCACAGATACGCAGTATTTT. The rearrangement links TRBV28 to TRBJ2-3; 7 bases are a match to TRBD1. This CDR3 is 15 amino acids long. The V gene end was trimmed by 6 bases and the J gene end by 2 bases; junction bases not matched to a gene: 8. CDR1 is MDHEN, CDR2 SYDVKM, per germline.

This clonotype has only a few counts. The CDR3 DNA follows: TGTGCCACCCAAGGCAGGGGGGACTGGAAGCAGTTCTTC. The encoded protein is CATQGRGDWKQFF. The chain couples TRBV24-1 to TRBJ2-1, with D maybe TRBD1 (7 bases). The CDR3 has 13 amino acids. Germline loops: CDR1 KGHDR, CDR2 SFDVKD. The V end lost 9 bases, the J end lost 11 bases, and 19 bases lay between the germline ends.

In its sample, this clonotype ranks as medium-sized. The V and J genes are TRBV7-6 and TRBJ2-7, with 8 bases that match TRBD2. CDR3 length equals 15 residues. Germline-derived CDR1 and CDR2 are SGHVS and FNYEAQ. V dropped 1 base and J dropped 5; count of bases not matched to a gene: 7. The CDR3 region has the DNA TGTGCCAGCAGCTTAGAGTTGCGGGGGGCTGACGAGCAGTACTTC. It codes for CASSLELRGADEQYF.

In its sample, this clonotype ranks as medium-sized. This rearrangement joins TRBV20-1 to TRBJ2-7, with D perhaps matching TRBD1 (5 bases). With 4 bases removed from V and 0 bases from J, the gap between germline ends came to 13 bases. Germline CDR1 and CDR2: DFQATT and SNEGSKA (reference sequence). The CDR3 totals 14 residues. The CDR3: CSAMVGANSYEQYF. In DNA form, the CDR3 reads TGCAGTGCTATGGTAGGGGCGAACTCCTACGAGCAGTACTTC.

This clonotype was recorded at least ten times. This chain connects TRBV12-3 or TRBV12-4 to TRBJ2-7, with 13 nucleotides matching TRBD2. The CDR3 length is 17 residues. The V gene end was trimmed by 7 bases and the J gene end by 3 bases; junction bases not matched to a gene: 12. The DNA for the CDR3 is TGTGCCAGCAACCTAGGACTAGCGGGAGAGCGCTACTACGAGCAGTACTTC. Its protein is CASNLGLAGERYYEQYF.

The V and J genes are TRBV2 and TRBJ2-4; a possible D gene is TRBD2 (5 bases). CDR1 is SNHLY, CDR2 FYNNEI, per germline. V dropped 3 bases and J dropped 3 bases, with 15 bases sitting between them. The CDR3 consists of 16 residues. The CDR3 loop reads CASSDVSAPGKNIQYF. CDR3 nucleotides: TGTGCCAGCAGTGATGTTAGCGCCCCAGGCAAAAACATTCAGTACTTC. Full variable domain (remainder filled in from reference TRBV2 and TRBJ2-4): EPEVTQTPSHQVTQMGQEVILRCVPISNHLYFYWYRQILGQKVEFLVSFYNNEISEKSEIFDDQFSVERPDGSNFTLKIRSTKLEDSAMYFCASSDVSAPGKNIQYFGAGTRLSVL.

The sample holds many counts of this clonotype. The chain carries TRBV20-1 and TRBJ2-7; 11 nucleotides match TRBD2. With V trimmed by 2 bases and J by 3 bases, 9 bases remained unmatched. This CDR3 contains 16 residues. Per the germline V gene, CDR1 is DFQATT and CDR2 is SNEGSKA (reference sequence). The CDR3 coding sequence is TGCAGTGCTAGAAACTTCCTACTAGCGGGAGACTACGAGCAGTACTTC. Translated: CSARNFLLAGDYEQYF.

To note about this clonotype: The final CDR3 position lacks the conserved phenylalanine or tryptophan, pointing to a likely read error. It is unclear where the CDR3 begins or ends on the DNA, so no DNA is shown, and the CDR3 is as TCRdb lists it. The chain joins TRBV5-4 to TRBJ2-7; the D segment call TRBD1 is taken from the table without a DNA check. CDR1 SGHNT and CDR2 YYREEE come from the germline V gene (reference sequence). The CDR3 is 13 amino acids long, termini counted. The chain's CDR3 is CASSGGQGYEQCS.

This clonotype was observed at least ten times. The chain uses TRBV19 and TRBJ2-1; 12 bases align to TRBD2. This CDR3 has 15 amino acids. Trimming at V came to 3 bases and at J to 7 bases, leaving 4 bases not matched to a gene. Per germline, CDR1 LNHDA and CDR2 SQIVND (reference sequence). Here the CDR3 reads CASSILTSGRNEQFF. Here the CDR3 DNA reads TGTGCCAGTAGTATCTTGACTAGCGGGAGAAATGAGCAGTTCTTC.

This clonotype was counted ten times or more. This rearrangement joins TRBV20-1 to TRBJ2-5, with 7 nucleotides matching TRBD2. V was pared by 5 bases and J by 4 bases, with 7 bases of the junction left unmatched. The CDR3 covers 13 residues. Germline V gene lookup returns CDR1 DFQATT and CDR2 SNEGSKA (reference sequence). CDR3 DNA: TGCAGTGCTGGGGGAGGGTTAGTAGAGACCCAGTACTTC. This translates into CSAGGGLVETQYF.

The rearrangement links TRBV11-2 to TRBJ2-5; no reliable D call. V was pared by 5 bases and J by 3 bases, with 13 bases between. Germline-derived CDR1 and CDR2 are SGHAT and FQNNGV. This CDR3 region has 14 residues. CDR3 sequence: CASSLLDGKETQYF. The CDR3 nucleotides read TGTGCCAGCAGCCTCCTGGACGGAAAAGAGACCCAGTACTTC.

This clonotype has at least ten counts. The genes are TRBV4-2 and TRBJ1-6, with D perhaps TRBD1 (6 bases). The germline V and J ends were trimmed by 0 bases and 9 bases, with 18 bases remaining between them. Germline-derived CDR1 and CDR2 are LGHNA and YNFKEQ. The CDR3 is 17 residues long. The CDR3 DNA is TGTGCCAGCAGCCAAGATTTTTCGAGACAGGAAGGTTCACCCCTCCACTTT. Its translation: CASSQDFSRQEGSPLHF.

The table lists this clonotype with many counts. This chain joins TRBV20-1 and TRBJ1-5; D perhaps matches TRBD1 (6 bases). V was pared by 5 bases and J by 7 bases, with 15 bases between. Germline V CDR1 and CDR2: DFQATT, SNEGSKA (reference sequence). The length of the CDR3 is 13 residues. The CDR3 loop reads CSARTTGLQPQHF. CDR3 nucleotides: TGCAGTGCTCGAACCACAGGGCTCCAGCCCCAGCATTTT.

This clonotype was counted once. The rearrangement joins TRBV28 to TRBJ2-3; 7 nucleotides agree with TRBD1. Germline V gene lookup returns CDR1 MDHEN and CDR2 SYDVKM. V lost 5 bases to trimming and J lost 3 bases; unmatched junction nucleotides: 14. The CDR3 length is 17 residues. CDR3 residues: CASSPTTGRYQTDTQYF. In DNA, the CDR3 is TGTGCCAGCAGTCCAACGACAGGGAGATATCAGACAGATACGCAGTATTTT.

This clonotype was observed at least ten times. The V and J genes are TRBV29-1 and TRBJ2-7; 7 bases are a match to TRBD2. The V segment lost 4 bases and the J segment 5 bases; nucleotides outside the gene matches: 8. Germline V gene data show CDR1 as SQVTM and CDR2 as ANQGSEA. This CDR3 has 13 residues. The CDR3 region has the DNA TGCAGCGTTGCGACTAGCTGGACCAACGAGCAGTACTTC. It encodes CSVATSWTNEQYF.